This record covers a single TCR beta chain. Assay used: immunoSEQ multiplex PCR; TCRdb lists only in-frame clones, some missing. The top ten clones hold about 4.7% of a sample with some 350,000 clones, approximately 89% of them seen once. Ages ranged from about 18 to 100 years, with residence in about two dozen US areas. This specimen belongs to a study of blood T cell repertoires in COVID-19. For the study at large: Nucleic acid was either cDNA or gDNA, and it came from T cells, B-cell-depleted T cells, or PBMCs.

The CDR3 spans 13 residues. Trimming removed 5 bases at V and 5 bases at J, with 12 bases between. Germline values: CDR1 LNHDA, CDR2 SQIVND (reference sequence). Sample: PBMCs or T cells enriched from blood (not recorded which). The chain couples TRBV19 to TRBJ2-5; maybe TRBD2 (5 bases). The TCR originated in a man aged 30 to 39 who had recovered from COVID-19. The CDR3 loop reads CASSRGWRETQYF. The CDR3 DNA sequence: TGTGCCAGTAGTCGAGGGTGGAGGGAGACCCAGTACTTC.